Presented here are 26 T cell receptor beta chains from one specimen sequenced in a study of T cells after posttransplantation cyclophosphamide. Assay used: immunoSEQ multiplex PCR; TCRdb lists only in-frame clones, some missing. This sample comprises about 30,000 clones, none seen once only. Sequenced input: PBMCs. Receptors originate from a woman between 55 and 75 years old in good health, CMV-negative, and a related stem cell transplant donor.

The sample holds many counts of this clone. The CDR3 loop reads CAISEIAGAEQYF. In DNA, the CDR3 is TGTGCCATCAGTGAAATAGCGGGAGCTGAGCAGTACTTC. The chain links TRBV10-3 to TRBJ2-7, with 9 nucleotides matching TRBD2. J lost 7 bases, V lost 3 bases, and 4 bases had no gene match. CDR1 and CDR2 (germline): ENHRY, SYGVKD. The CDR3 is made up of 13 amino acids.

This clone came up a few times. The V call is TRBV9, the J call TRBJ2-3; 8 nucleotides match TRBD2. CDR3 length equals 16 residues. The germline gives CDR1 SGDLS, CDR2 YYNGEE. The trim removed 3 bases at V and 1 base at J, leaving 7 bases unmatched. The CDR3 DNA follows: TGTGCCAGCAGCGGGGGGGCGGGACTAGGCACAGATACGCAGTATTTT. Its translation is CASSGGAGLGTDTQYF.

This clone has more than one count but fewer than ten. CDR3 region: CASTQGNIGETQYF. In nucleotides, the CDR3 is TGTGCCAGTACTCAGGGAAATATAGGAGAGACCCAGTACTTC. The chain is built from TRBV19 and TRBJ2-5, with D maybe TRBD1 (5 bases). V dropped 7 bases and J dropped 4 bases, with 16 bases sitting between them. Germline CDR1 and CDR2: LNHDA and SQIVND (reference sequence). This CDR3 spans 14 amino acids.

This clone was detected many times. The rearrangement links TRBV6-1 to TRBJ2-7; 7 bases agree with TRBD2. The CDR3 totals 14 residues. Unmatched junction bases numbered 13, after V lost 7 bases and J lost 7 bases. The germline CDR1 and CDR2 sequences are MNHNS and SASEGT. The CDR3 spells CASIQTSGREEQYF. The CDR3 DNA is TGTGCCAGCATTCAAACATCAGGGAGGGAAGAGCAGTACTTC.

At least ten counts were recorded for this clone. V usage is TRBV10-3 and J usage is TRBJ2-3, with 8 nucleotides matching TRBD1. The CDR3 is made up of 12 amino acids. CDR1 ENHRY and CDR2 SYGVKD come from the germline V gene. V was pared by 11 bases and J by 4 bases, with 5 bases of the junction left unmatched. The CDR3 loop is CALGQGPDTQYF. The CDR3 DNA sequence: TGTGCCTTAGGACAGGGCCCAGATACGCAGTATTTT.

This clone appeared many times. The chain uses TRBV15 and TRBJ1-4; TRBD1 matches 9 bases. The length of the CDR3 is 15 residues. The ends lost 3 bases at V and 8 bases at J; junction bases unmatched: 7. CDR1 LNHNV and CDR2 YYDKDF come from the germline V gene (reference sequence). CDR3 region: CATSRGDRVREKLFF. Written as DNA, the CDR3 is TGTGCCACCAGCAGGGGGGACAGGGTGCGCGAAAAACTGTTTTTT.

The gene calls are TRBV30 and TRBJ1-6; D may be TRBD1 (6 bases). V lost 5 bases, J lost 9 bases, and 14 bases lay in between. The CDR3 sequence is 13 residues long. The germline V gene encodes CDR1 GTSNPN and CDR2 SVGIG (reference sequence). In DNA, the CDR3 is TGTGCCTGGGAAGCGGGGGCGAGTTCACCCCTCCACTTT. Translating it yields CAWEAGASSPLHF.

There are many counts of this clone. V gene TRBV6-5 combines with J gene TRBJ2-1, with D maybe TRBD1 (5 bases). Germline lookup yields CDR1 MNHEY and CDR2 SVGAGI. The CDR3 consists of 14 residues. Trimming removed 2 bases from V and 8 bases from J, with 13 bases in between. This CDR3 is CASSYVQGIHEQFF. The CDR3 DNA reads TGTGCCAGCAGTTACGTGCAGGGTATCCATGAGCAGTTCTTC.

There are many counts of this clone. The sample contains more than one DNA sequence encoding this CDR3. This chain joins TRBV6-6 and TRBJ1-1; D may be TRBD1 (6 bases). Deletions cut 4 bases from V and 7 bases from J, with 7 bases between. The V gene's germline CDR1 is MNHNY and CDR2 SVGAGI (reference sequence). This CDR3 contains 11 residues. The CDR3 protein is CASSLQGEAFF. CDR3 nucleotide sequence: TGTGCCAGCAGTTTACAGGGTGAAGCTTTCTTT.

This clone came up a few times. The chain combines TRBV7-7 with TRBJ2-6, with unresolved D. V lost 5 bases to trimming and J lost 2 bases, with 7 bases between them. The CDR3 runs to 14 residues. CDR1 is SSHAT and CDR2 is FNYEAQ in the germline V gene (reference sequence). CDR3 region: CASSPQTGANVLTF. CDR3 bases: TGTGCCAGCAGCCCGCAGACTGGGGCCAACGTCCTGACTTTC.

This clone has at least ten counts. This chain uses TRBV28 with TRBJ1-4; 9 bases line up with TRBD1. The germline V gene has CDR1 MDHEN and CDR2 SYDVKM. This CDR3 comprises 15 residues. The V segment lost 3 bases and the J segment 5 bases; nucleotides outside the gene matches: 4. The chain's CDR3 is CASSLNGQGNEKLFF. The CDR3 DNA sequence: TGTGCCAGCAGTTTGAATGGACAGGGGAATGAAAAACTGTTTTTT.

This clone has a count of ten or more. The J gene is TRBJ1-6, the V gene TRBV2, with D hard to call. The V end lost 0 bases, the J end lost 7 bases, and 10 bases lay between the germline ends. The CDR3 loop spans 15 amino acids. Per the germline V gene, CDR1 is SNHLY and CDR2 is FYNNEI. Here the CDR3 reads CASSEAGGQNSPLHF. Written as DNA, the CDR3 is TGTGCCAGCAGTGAAGCAGGAGGGCAAAATTCACCCCTCCACTTT.

This clone was seen repeatedly, ten times or more. V gene TRBV2 combines with J gene TRBJ2-3, with a tentative D call TRBD1 (6 bases). The germline V gene encodes CDR1 SNHLY and CDR2 FYNNEI. The length of the CDR3 is 15 residues. Trimming pared 3 bases from V and 2 bases from J, leaving 12 bases between. The CDR3 spells CASSEGATFTDTQYF. CDR3 nucleotides: TGTGCCAGCAGTGAGGGGGCGACTTTCACAGATACGCAGTATTTT.

This clone has ten or more counts. The V call is TRBV6-6, the J call TRBJ1-1, with TRBD1 identical over 9 bases. The CDR3 consists of 12 residues. Per germline, CDR1 MNHNY and CDR2 SVGAGI (reference sequence). V gave up 6 bases and J gave up 10 bases; unmatched junction bases: 6. CDR3 residues: CASRYLTGGAFF. In DNA form, the CDR3 reads TGTGCCAGCAGATACCTGACAGGGGGAGCTTTCTTT.

This clone was counted at least ten times. The rearrangement links TRBV9 to TRBJ1-3; D is unresolved. V was shortened by 3 bases and J by 4 bases, with 11 bases between the two germline ends. CDR3 length: 14 residues. Germline V gene data show CDR1 as SGDLS and CDR2 as YYNGEE. The DNA of the CDR3 is TGTGCCAGCAGCGGTGGCAGTTGGGGAAACACCATATATTTT. Its protein product is CASSGGSWGNTIYF.

This clone was recorded a few times. J is TRBJ2-7 and V is TRBV6-5, with D maybe TRBD1 (6 bases). V gave up 4 bases and J gave up 2 bases, with 9 bases separating them. The CDR3 length is 13 residues. Germline CDR1 and CDR2: MNHEY and SVGAGI. The chain's CDR3 is CASSLDSTYEQYF. DNA for the CDR3: TGTGCCAGCAGTTTGGACAGTACCTACGAGCAGTACTTC.

This clone was counted many times. This chain uses TRBV27 with TRBJ1-5, with unresolved D. Per the germline V gene, CDR1 is MNHEY and CDR2 is SMNVEV (reference sequence). With 5 bases removed from V and 6 bases from J, the gap between germline ends came to 11 bases. This CDR3 contains 13 residues. CDR3 sequence (DNA): TGTGCCAGCAGTATCTTGGAGGGTCAGCCCCAGCATTTT. Translation gives CASSILEGQPQHF.

This clone came up many times. J is TRBJ1-2 and V is TRBV7-2; possible D gene TRBD1, 6 bases. The CDR3 has 12 amino acids. Germline V gene lookup returns CDR1 SGHTA and CDR2 FQGNSA. V lost 6 bases and J lost 9, with 14 bases in between. The CDR3 sequence is CASSQGTVRYTF. The CDR3 coding sequence is TGTGCCAGCAGTCAGGGGACCGTCCGCTACACCTTC.

This clone was found a few times. The rearrangement joins TRBV28 to TRBJ1-5; 9 nucleotides match TRBD1. Germline CDR1 MDHEN, CDR2 SYDVKM. The CDR3 spans 17 residues. Trimming removed 4 bases from V and 3 bases from J; junction bases left unmatched: 10. CDR3 in amino acids: CASSSQEGDRANQPQHF. DNA for the CDR3: TGTGCCAGCAGTTCACAAGAGGGGGACAGGGCCAATCAGCCCCAGCATTTT.

This clone appeared many times. The V call is TRBV6-1, the J call TRBJ1-1; D remains unclear. Germline V gene lookup returns CDR1 MNHNS and CDR2 SASEGT. Trimming pared 0 bases from V and 4 bases from J, leaving 6 bases between. The CDR3 has 13 amino acids. The CDR3 reads CASSEARGTEAFF. CDR3 DNA sequence: TGTGCCAGCAGTGAAGCTCGGGGCACTGAAGCTTTCTTT.

This chain uses TRBV7-8 with TRBJ1-2; 10 bases match TRBD1. Germline V gives CDR1 SGHVS, CDR2 FQNEAQ. The ends lost 5 bases at V and 2 bases at J; junction bases unmatched: 5. CDR3 length: 15 amino acids. The CDR3 is CASSRQTGGNYGYTF. As DNA, the CDR3 is TGTGCCAGCAGCCGCCAGACAGGGGGCAACTATGGCTACACCTTC. Combining the CDR3 with reference TRBV7-8 and TRBJ1-2 gives the whole variable domain GAGVSQSPRYKVAKRGQDVALRCDPISGHVSLFWYQQALGQGPEFLTYFQNEAQLDKSGLPSDRFFAERPEGSVSTLKIQRTQQEDSAVYLCASSRQTGGNYGYTFGSGTRLTVV.

In this sample, this clone turned up many times. The chain combines TRBV5-6 with TRBJ2-2, with 8 bases that match TRBD2. CDR1 and CDR2 (germline): SGHDT, YYEEEE. The J segment lost 8 bases and the V segment lost 4 bases, leaving 7 bases of the junction unmatched. The CDR3 loop spans 14 amino acids. The CDR3 reads CASSTAGDPGELFF. CDR3 in DNA: TGTGCCAGCAGCACAGCGGGAGATCCGGGGGAGCTGTTTTTT.

The rearrangement uses TRBV30 and TRBJ1-4, with D tentatively TRBD1 (6 bases). The CDR3 loop spans 15 amino acids. V lost 1 base, J lost 7 bases, and 16 bases lay in between. Germline assignment: CDR1 GTSNPN and CDR2 SVGIG (reference sequence). CDR3 protein: CAWSAPQGTVEKLFF. For the CDR3, the DNA is TGTGCCTGGAGTGCCCCACAGGGCACGGTTGAAAAACTGTTTTTT.

This clone was seen many times. This chain joins TRBV12-3 or TRBV12-4 and TRBJ2-1; possible D gene TRBD2, 6 bases. V was shortened by 8 bases and J by 4 bases, with 18 bases between the two germline ends. The CDR3 sequence is 15 residues long. The CDR3 nucleotides are TGTGCCAGCGCCCCTTTGGGGGGAACTTACAATGAGCAGTTCTTC. Its translation is CASAPLGGTYNEQFF.

The table lists this clone with many counts. The chain uses TRBV11-2 and TRBJ2-3; D possibly corresponds to TRBD1 (5 bases). Germline assignment: CDR1 SGHAT and CDR2 FQNNGV. With 5 bases removed from V and 4 bases from J, the gap between germline ends came to 10 bases. CDR3 size: 13 residues. CDR3 nucleotide sequence: TGTGCCAGCAGCAGACAGCTGGCAGATACGCAGTATTTT. This gives the protein CASSRQLADTQYF. Filled out from reference TRBV11-2 and TRBJ2-3, the complete variable domain reads EAGVAQSPRYKIIEKRQSVAFWCNPISGHATLYWYQQILGQGPKLLIQFQNNGVVDDSQLPKDRFSAERLKGVDSTLKIQPAKLEDSAVYLCASSRQLADTQYFGPGTRLTVL.

This clone was found many times. The chain uses TRBV9 and TRBJ2-1; the D is unclear. The V and J ends lost 3 bases and 7 bases respectively, with 11 bases between them. This CDR3 has 13 residues. CDR1 is SGDLS and CDR2 is YYNGEE in the germline V gene. CDR3 nucleotides: TGTGCCAGCAGCGCGCTCCGGTGGAATGAGCAGTTCTTC. Translation: CASSALRWNEQFF.